The following is a TCR beta chain sequence with its context. What it recognizes is unknown. The PCR made use of 60 Vbeta and 13 Jbeta primers. Profiling relied on immunoSEQ multiplex PCR, and the TCRdb table lists in-frame clones only, not all of them. The sample lists 100,000 or so clones, more than 65% occurring once. This sample was taken from a study of cytomegalovirus exposure and HLA in healthy donors. Findings and limits, study-wide: Reportedly, HLA-A and HLA-B alleles of most subjects were accurately predicted from TCR beta. The study listed 164 cytomegalovirus-associated TCR beta chains. Common viral pathogens were later found to be apparently linked to several of the most significant clusters. The authors later found most CMV-associated TCR beta chains appeared HLA-restricted.

Trimming pared 5 bases from V and 3 bases from J, leaving 7 bases between. Germline CDR1 is SGHTA and CDR2 is FQGNSA. The CDR3 has 13 amino acids. Source material: PBMCs. The clonotype was recovered from a woman aged 18-30 years in good health and CMV-seropositive. The V and J genes are TRBV7-2 and TRBJ2-2; unclear D gene. In DNA form, the CDR3 reads TGTGCCAGCAGCCAGGTTCACACCGGGGAGCTGTTTTTT. Translating gives CASSQVHTGELFF.